This is a list of T cell receptor beta chains from one sample in a study of early T cells in non-severe SARS-CoV-2 infection. TCRdb analysed the 5' RACE reads with MiXCR anew, one entry per CDR3 protein. Here the sample spans more than 70,000 distinct CDR3 sequences, over 9% being singletons. The sequencing here drew on whole blood, taken at baseline. Source of these receptors: an adult who was a healthcare worker with PCR-confirmed SARS-CoV-2 infection or an uninfected control (not recorded which). Each CDR3 is given with its conserved first and last residue. A D gene is named only where the DNA matches it firmly. Size values are once, few and many counts, or a class for expanded clones, and some rows have none.

d_call,clone_size,v_call,j_call,cdr3_nt,cdr3_aa
TRBD1,.,TRBV12-3/TRBV12-4,TRBJ1-2,TGTGCCAGCAGGTTGACAGGGGAGGGCTATGGCTACACCTTC,CASRLTGEGYGYTF
.,.,TRBV28,TRBJ2-3,TGTGCCAGCGGCGGACAGCACACAGATACGCAGTATTTT,CASGGQHTDTQYF
TRBD1,.,TRBV9,TRBJ2-3,TGTGCCAGCAGCGTAGGGGGGACAGTCACAGATACGCAGTATTTT,CASSVGGTVTDTQYF
.,many,TRBV29-1,TRBJ2-6,TGCAGCGTTGAAAAGGACATCCACTCTGGGGCCAACGTCCTGACTTTC,CSVEKDIHSGANVLTF
.,many,TRBV6-5,TRBJ1-1,TGTGCCAGCAGTTCTGGCATAAAAGCTTTCTTT,CASSSGIKAFF
.,few,TRBV29-1,TRBJ1-1,TGCAGCGGGGCCCACGGAGGGGAATACACTGAAGCTTTCTTT,CSGAHGGEYTEAFF
TRBD1,many,TRBV7-9,TRBJ2-7,TGTGCCAGCAGCCATCCACCGGGACAGGAGACCCACGAGCAGTACTTC,CASSHPPGQETHEQYF
TRBD1,few,TRBV7-3,TRBJ2-2,TGTGCCAGCAGACAGGGGGTCTCGAAAACCGGGGAGCTGTTTTTT,CASRQGVSKTGELFF
.,few,TRBV28,TRBJ2-2,TGTGCCAGCAGTTTCCCCACAGGAGGGATCGGGGAGCTGTTTTTT,CASSFPTGGIGELFF
.,.,TRBV7-3,TRBJ1-1,TGTGCCAGCAGCCCGCAGGCGGTAGGGAACACTGAAGCTTTCTTT,CASSPQAVGNTEAFF
.,.,TRBV2,TRBJ1-4,TGTGCCAGCAGTACGGGGGGCGTCTATAAACTGTTTTTT,CASSTGGVYKLFF
.,.,TRBV12-3/TRBV12-4,TRBJ2-3,TGTGCCAGAAGAGACAGAAACACAGATACGCAGTATTTT,CARRDRNTDTQYF
.,few,TRBV11-3,TRBJ2-1,TGTGCCAGCAGCTCACATGGGACCTCTCCAGGCTCCTACAATGAGCAGTTCTTC,CASSSHGTSPGSYNEQFF
TRBD1,.,TRBV28,TRBJ2-5,TGTGCCAGCAGCTTATTAGGGACAGCCCAAGAGACCCAGTACTTC,CASSLLGTAQETQYF
TRBD1,few,TRBV20-1,TRBJ1-5,TGCAGTGCGCCGACAGGGCGAAATCAGCCCCAGCATTTT,CSAPTGRNQPQHF
.,few,TRBV29-1,TRBJ2-3,TGCAGCGTAGGCCCGGGGTTGTCAGATACGCAGTATTTT,CSVGPGLSDTQYF
TRBD2,.,TRBV20-1,TRBJ2-3,TGCAGTGCTAGAGGGCTAGCGGGGGTCGCAGATACGCAGTATTTT,CSARGLAGVADTQYF
.,many,TRBV5-6,TRBJ1-4,TGTGCCAGCAGCTTGCAGGGGGAAAAACTGTTTTTT,CASSLQGEKLFF
TRBD2,few,TRBV2,TRBJ2-1,TGTGCCAGCAGTTCCGCCGGGGGGACCTACAATGAGCAGTTCTTC,CASSSAGGTYNEQFF
.,many,TRBV2,TRBJ1-6,TGTGCCAGCAGTGGGTCTGCCTTAGGTTTTCCCCTCCACTTT,CASSGSALGFPLHF
.,.,TRBV30,TRBJ2-3,TGTGCCTGGAACCTGGGGCCAGATACGCAGTATTTT,CAWNLGPDTQYF
TRBD1,many,TRBV30,TRBJ1-5,TGTGCCTGGAGCGGACAGGGCGGCAATCAGCCCCAGCATTTT,CAWSGQGGNQPQHF